The present entry profiles one T cell receptor beta chain with its context. This receptor's antigen is unknown. Base quality data are lacking; no much larger clone is found one base away. Sequencing was performed on an Illumina HiSeq 1500. TCRdb trimmed the raw reads at Q25, called clones with MiXCR and kept productive beta chains. Each entry is one CDR3 protein sequence, shown with its most common DNA and genes. The sample table holds some 920,000 distinct CDR3 sequences, of which about a third were seen once. Clones ranked in the top ten supply around 15% of the sample. This specimen comes from a study of T cell repertoires in cytomegalovirus infection (dated 2019 in TCRdb). In the study overall: Recently identified HLA-C-restricted CMV epitopes, whose presentation resists viral immunomodulation, were targeted by peptide stimulations together with well-studied HLA-B-restricted epitopes. The HLA type of each donor mattered for the analysis, because public TCR beta signatures pointed to carriage of CMV infection along with the matching HLA type.

At the junction V is shortened by 3 bases and J by 7 bases; bases outside the gene matches: 6. As encoded in the germline V gene, CDR1 is SGHVS while CDR2 is FNYEAQ. The CDR3 starts with the cysteine, ends with the phenylalanine, and has 14 residues. Of all the DNA, just the CDR3 is kept, 42 bases in frame from base 1. Overall results and qualifications from the work: The ex vivo response was dominated by HLA-C-restricted CMV-specific TCR beta clonotypes, which also provided the single most frequent clonotype in two of eight donors. Carriers of CMV infection plus the relevant HLA type were discriminated by the cumulative frequency of public TCR beta family members in the study cohort and in an independent approximately 360-donor cohort.

This specimen's treatment or condition label, interpreted: in vitro stimulation with specific CMV peptide epitopes to enrich CMV-specific T cells. The clonotype was recovered from a human donor in good health (CMV status not recorded). Some clones in this sample may be carry-over from other donors' samples. The chain links TRBV7-6 with TRBJ1-1; 9 bases in the middle match TRBD1. Here the sequenced sample was cultured CD8+ T cells from PBMCs, taken from culture after CMV antigen stimulation. CDR3 protein: CASSLGGTGREAFF. The sequenced DNA is TGTGCCAGCAGCTTGGGTGGGACAGGGCGTGAAGCTTTCTTT.